Presented here are 17 T cell receptor beta chains from one specimen sequenced in a study of T-cell reconstitution after alpha-beta-depleted transplantation in children. Unique molecular identifiers tagged the TCRbeta library. TCRdb ran MiXCR on the PCR reads and lists one entry per CDR3 protein. The sample carries over 200,000 distinct CDR3 sequences, approximately 11% recorded once. Sample: PBMCs, taken before TCRalphabeta/CD19-depleted stem cell transplant. Source of these receptors: a child less than two years old with acute myeloid leukemia, due to receive a stem cell transplant.

This clonotype has ten or more counts. V is TRBV20-1 and J is TRBJ2-7; 12 bases map to TRBD2. The junction had 14 bases not matched to a gene; V was cut back by 0 bases and J by 5 bases. Germline loops: CDR1 DFQATT, CDR2 SNEGSKA (reference sequence). CDR3 size: 18 residues. In DNA form, the CDR3 reads TGCAGTGCTAGAGATGAAGCCTTGACTAGCGGGAGTCTCCACGAGCAGTACTTC. This codes for CSARDEALTSGSLHEQYF.

This clonotype has a handful of counts. The rearrangement uses TRBV7-2 and TRBJ2-7; D is perhaps TRBD1 or TRBD2 (5 bases each). CDR3 length equals 14 residues. CDR1 is SGHTA and CDR2 is FQGNSA in the germline V gene. Trimming shortened V by 0 bases and J by 2 bases, and 8 bases separated the two germline ends. The CDR3 DNA reads TGTGCCAGCAGCTTAGCGGGACCTGCCTACGAGCAGTACTTC. Its protein is CASSLAGPAYEQYF.

This clonotype was observed at least ten times. The chain joins TRBV12-3 or TRBV12-4 to TRBJ1-6; no reliable D call. The CDR3 is 12 amino acids. Trimming pared 5 bases from V and 10 bases from J, leaving 9 bases between. This CDR3 is CASSPPFSPLHF. The DNA of the CDR3 is TGTGCCAGCAGTCCCCCTTTCTCACCCCTCCACTTT.

This clonotype was counted ten times or more. V is TRBV5-1 and J is TRBJ2-3; 14 bases line up with TRBD2. Trimming at V came to 4 bases and at J to 3 bases, leaving 13 bases not matched to a gene. This CDR3 region has 19 residues. Germline V gives CDR1 SGHRS, CDR2 YFSETQ. The CDR3 protein is CASSGRLAGGPKGTDTQYF. The CDR3 region has the DNA TGCGCCAGCAGCGGAAGACTAGCGGGAGGGCCGAAGGGGACAGATACGCAGTATTTT.

This clonotype occurred a few times. This chain joins TRBV18 and TRBJ2-1, with no clear D. This CDR3 region has 15 residues. Germline loops: CDR1 KGHSH, CDR2 LQKENI. Trimming pared 0 bases from V and 0 bases from J, leaving 6 bases between. The chain's CDR3 is CASSPPSSSYNEQFF. CDR3 sequence (DNA): TGTGCCAGCTCACCACCGAGTAGCTCCTACAATGAGCAGTTCTTC.

The V and J genes are TRBV6-5 and TRBJ2-3; possibly TRBD1 or TRBD2 for D (5 bases each). The CDR3 extends over 15 amino acids. CDR1 and CDR2 (germline): MNHEY, SVGAGI. V shed 0 bases and J shed 2 bases, with 9 bases lying between them. The CDR3 is CASSYSRGDTDTQYF. In DNA, the CDR3 is TGTGCCAGCAGTTACTCGAGAGGGGACACAGATACGCAGTATTTT.

This clonotype was counted ten times or more. At one end, the junction sequence differs from germline, possibly due to a read error. V and J are TRBV20-1 and TRBJ2-7; no firm D call. The V gene's germline CDR1 is DFQATT and CDR2 SNEGSKA (reference sequence). This CDR3 has 12 amino acids. This CDR3 reads CSAGEGRNEQYF. CDR3 sequence (DNA): TGCAGTGCTGGAGAAGGACGTAACGAGCAGTACTTC.

At least ten counts were recorded for this clonotype. As DNA, the CDR3 is TGTGCCATCAGTGACAGGGCCTCAATTGGGTATGGCTACACCTTC. This encodes CAISDRASIGYGYTF. The V and J genes are TRBV10-3 and TRBJ1-2, with D maybe TRBD1 (5 bases). V lost 3 bases to trimming and J lost 5 bases, with 16 bases between them. The CDR3 totals 15 residues. Per germline, CDR1 ENHRY and CDR2 SYGVKD.

Ten or more counts support this clonotype. The chain recombines TRBV11-2 with TRBJ2-4; 9 nucleotides match TRBD2. With 0 bases clipped from V and 0 bases from J, the junction kept 3 bases outside the gene matches. Per the germline V gene, CDR1 is SGHAT and CDR2 is FQNNGV. The CDR3 runs 17 residues. This CDR3 reads CASSLDLLAGAKNIQYF. For the CDR3, the DNA is TGTGCCAGCAGCTTAGATCTACTAGCGGGAGCCAAAAACATTCAGTACTTC.

This clonotype was found many times. The gene calls are TRBV7-6 and TRBJ1-4; no reliable D call. This CDR3 is built from 15 residues. V was trimmed by 1 base and J by 6 bases, leaving 12 bases between them. CDR1 SGHVS and CDR2 FNYEAQ come from the germline V gene. The CDR3 loop reads CASSLDGEGDEKLFF. CDR3 DNA sequence: TGTGCCAGCAGCTTAGATGGTGAGGGAGATGAAAAACTGTTTTTT.

This clonotype was detected ten times or more. The chain couples TRBV24-1 to TRBJ1-1, with D hard to call. Germline CDR1 is KGHDR and CDR2 is SFDVKD. Trimming stripped 4 bases from V and 7 bases from J, with 9 bases between. This CDR3 comprises 12 residues. The CDR3 is CATSEQRGEAFF. CDR3 bases: TGTGCCACCAGTGAGCAGCGGGGTGAAGCTTTCTTT.

In its sample, this clonotype was seen many times. The V gene is TRBV29-1, the J gene TRBJ1-1; no clear D. The CDR3 totals 11 residues. The V gene's germline CDR1 is SQVTM and CDR2 ANQGSEA. The V end was cut by 4 bases, the J end by 3 bases, with 6 bases between. CDR3 sequence (DNA): TGCAGCGTTGGGGTTTACACTGAAGCTTTCTTT. Translation gives CSVGVYTEAFF.

This clonotype appeared many times. J is TRBJ1-5 and V is TRBV12-3 or TRBV12-4; 10 nucleotides line up with TRBD1. The CDR3 has 14 amino acids. V trimming: 5 bases; J trimming: 6 bases; junction bases outside the gene matches: 4. The CDR3 here is CASSGDRGRQPQHF. CDR3 in DNA: TGTGCCAGCAGTGGAGACAGGGGGCGTCAGCCCCAGCATTTT.

This clonotype was observed many times. The chain has TRBV7-2 and TRBJ1-2, with 10 bases that match TRBD1. CDR3 length: 15 amino acids. After removal of 3 bases from V and 7 bases from J, the junction contained 8 bases not matched to a gene. Germline-derived CDR1 and CDR2 are SGHTA and FQGNSA. CDR3 in amino acids: CASSFHGQGVGGYTF. Written as DNA, the CDR3 is TGTGCCAGCAGCTTCCACGGACAGGGGGTGGGTGGCTACACCTTC.

The sample holds many counts of this clonotype. The chain combines TRBV2 with TRBJ1-6; 10 bases are a match to TRBD1. V lost 7 bases to trimming and J lost 9 bases; unmatched junction nucleotides: 9. CDR1 is SNHLY, CDR2 FYNNEI, per germline. The CDR3 contains 15 residues. The CDR3: CASISDRGRSSPLHF. The CDR3 coding sequence is TGTGCCAGCATTTCGGACAGGGGGAGAAGTTCACCCCTCCACTTT. The whole variable domain, filled in from reference TRBV2 and TRBJ1-6, reads EPEVTQTPSHQVTQMGQEVILRCVPISNHLYFYWYRQILGQKVEFLVSFYNNEISEKSEIFDDQFSVERPDGSNFTLKIRSTKLEDSAMYFCASISDRGRSSPLHFGNGTRLTVT.

This clonotype has at least ten counts. The chain uses TRBV7-2 and TRBJ2-5; 8 bases match TRBD1. Germline V CDR1 and CDR2: SGHTA, FQGNSA. This CDR3 contains 15 residues. Unmatched junction bases numbered 7, after V lost 3 bases and J lost 4 bases. The CDR3 region is CASSLWTGNAETQYF. The CDR3 DNA is TGTGCCAGCAGCTTGTGGACAGGGAACGCAGAGACCCAGTACTTC. The whole variable domain, remainder taken from reference TRBV7-2 and TRBJ2-5, is GAGVSQSPSNKVTEKGKDVELRCDPISGHTALYWYRQSLGQGLEFLIYFQGNSAPDKSGLPSDRFSAERTGGSVSTLTIQRTQQEDSAVYLCASSLWTGNAETQYFGPGTRLLVL.

This clonotype has ten or more counts. The chain is built from TRBV5-1 and TRBJ2-2; D is possibly TRBD2 (5 bases). The CDR3 spans 15 residues. Germline CDR1 is SGHRS and CDR2 is YFSETQ. V gave up 5 bases and J gave up 0 bases, with 11 bases separating them. The CDR3, as DNA: TGCGCCAGCAGAATAGCGTCTACGAACACCGGGGAGCTGTTTTTT. Encoded protein: CASRIASTNTGELFF.